The 9 T cell receptor beta chains in this list originate from one sample, sequenced in a study of control samples from healthy donors and cancer patients. Repertoires were generated with immunoSEQ multiplex PCR, while TCRdb's copy carries only in-frame clones and drops some. The table records 260,000 or so clones, roughly 80% of them present only once. The sequenced material came from PBMCs. The source of these receptors is a woman between 55 and 75 years old with lung cancer.

The rearrangement uses TRBV28 and TRBJ1-1; perhaps TRBD1 as D (5 bases). V was pared by 10 bases and J by 3 bases, with 12 bases between. Germline CDR1 reads MDHEN; CDR2 reads SYDVKM. CDR3 length equals 12 residues. The CDR3 reads CATWGGDTEAFF. The CDR3 region has the DNA TGTGCCACTTGGGGGGGTGACACTGAAGCTTTCTTT.

The chain recombines TRBV19 with TRBJ1-1; D is undetermined. CDR1 and CDR2 (germline): LNHDA, SQIVND (reference sequence). Trimming stripped 3 bases from V and 2 bases from J, with 10 bases between. This CDR3 has 14 residues. DNA for the CDR3: TGTGCCAGTAGTATTATGGCGGGAAACACTGAAGCTTTCTTT. Encoded protein: CASSIMAGNTEAFF. The full variable domain, rest sourced from reference TRBV19 and TRBJ1-1, is DGGITQSPKYLFRKEGQNVTLSCEQNLNHDAMYWYRQDPGQGLRLIYYSQIVNDFQKGDIAEGYSVSREKKESFPLTVTSAQKNPTAFYLCASSIMAGNTEAFFGQGTRLTVV.

V and J are TRBV25-1 and TRBJ1-2, with 10 bases fitting TRBD1. J lost 2 bases, V lost 2 bases, and 5 bases had no gene match. The CDR3 has 16 residues. Germline V gene lookup returns CDR1 MGHDK and CDR2 SYGVNS. The CDR3 reads CASSEPGTGENYGYTF. CDR3 bases: TGTGCCAGCAGTGAACCCGGGACAGGGGAGAACTATGGCTACACCTTC.

The V and J genes are TRBV18 and TRBJ2-1; unclear D gene. This CDR3 contains 16 residues. From germline, CDR1 is KGHSH and CDR2 LQKENI. Trimming pared 6 bases from V and 4 bases from J, leaving 19 bases between. The CDR3 nucleotides are TGTGCCAGCTCTCCTTTAGAACCCGGGTTTTACAATGAGCAGTTCTTC. Translated, it gives CASSPLEPGFYNEQFF.

This chain connects TRBV2 to TRBJ1-1; TRBD1 matches at 8 bases. Losses at the gene ends were 6 bases for V and 1 base for J; bases not matched to a gene: 4. The CDR3 length is 14 residues. Germline V gene data show CDR1 as SNHLY and CDR2 as FYNNEI. Written as DNA, the CDR3 is TGTGCCAGCAGATTGGACAGGGCGAACACTGAAGCTTTCTTT. Protein sequence: CASRLDRANTEAFF. Full variable domain (remainder filled in from reference TRBV2 and TRBJ1-1): EPEVTQTPSHQVTQMGQEVILRCVPISNHLYFYWYRQILGQKVEFLVSFYNNEISEKSEIFDDQFSVERPDGSNFTLKIRSTKLEDSAMYFCASRLDRANTEAFFGQGTRLTVV.

The rearrangement uses TRBV18 and TRBJ2-5, with 11 bases lining up with TRBD2. The CDR3 loop spans 15 amino acids. CDR1 is KGHSH and CDR2 is LQKENI in the germline V gene. With 1 base clipped from V and 2 bases from J, the junction kept 0 bases outside the gene matches. In DNA, the CDR3 is TGTGCCAGCTCACCACTAGCGGGAGGGCAAGAGACCCAGTACTTC. Amino acids: CASSPLAGGQETQYF.

The V gene is TRBV10-3, the J gene TRBJ2-3, with 7 bases identical to TRBD1. This CDR3 is built from 12 residues. With 8 bases clipped from V and 1 base from J, the junction kept 0 bases outside the gene matches. Germline V CDR1 and CDR2: ENHRY, SYGVKD. In DNA form, the CDR3 reads TGTGCCATCGGACAGGGCACAGATACGCAGTATTTT. Translating it yields CAIGQGTDTQYF.

The chain recombines TRBV9 with TRBJ2-1, with TRBD1 as a possible D gene (5 bases). The V end lost 5 bases, the J end lost 6 bases, and 15 bases lay between the germline ends. This CDR3 region has 14 residues. Germline V lookup: CDR1 SGDLS, CDR2 YYNGEE. This CDR3 is CASSAGLSLNEQFF. CDR3 bases: TGTGCCAGCAGTGCAGGGTTGTCGCTCAATGAGCAGTTCTTC.

The chain recombines TRBV11-3 with TRBJ2-7; possible D gene TRBD2, 5 bases. Germline CDR1 and CDR2: SGHNT and YENEEA. Trimming took off 0 bases at V and 3 bases at J, with 6 bases between the two ends. CDR3 length equals 13 residues. CDR3 in amino acids: CASSLDRGYEQYF. The CDR3 region has the DNA TGTGCCAGCAGCTTAGATCGGGGCTACGAGCAGTACTTC.